Below, one TCR beta chain is given with its context. These data originate in a study of blood T cell repertoires in COVID-19. The overall study: T cells, B-cell-depleted T cells, or PBMCs supplied cDNA or gDNA.

The CDR3 length is 12 residues. J gave up 7 bases and V 10 bases, and 9 bases lay outside the gene matches. Germline V gene data show CDR1 as LNHDA and CDR2 as SQIVND (reference sequence). Study members were between roughly 18 and 89 years old and lived in about two dozen US regions. Sequencing used immunoSEQ multiplex PCR; TCRdb keeps in-frame clones, though not all of them. The table lists a few hundred thousand clones, about 92% of them singletons, with 15% to 20% in the top ten. The specimen sequenced was PBMCs or T cells enriched from blood (not recorded which). This TCR derives from a woman in her 30s who had recovered from COVID-19. This chain joins TRBV19 and TRBJ1-1; 7 nucleotides match TRBD1. The DNA for the CDR3 is TGTGCCACCACAGGGGCCCACGGTGAAGCTTTCTTT. This translates into CATTGAHGEAFF.